A single sample gave rise to the 21 T cell receptor beta chains below, sequenced in a study of technical replicates of blood from a few donors. Some clones are missing from TCRdb's copy, which holds only in-frame ones; the method was immunoSEQ multiplex PCR. This sample has tens of thousands of clones, with less than 99% found just once. Sequencing was performed on T cells isolated from PBMCs. The origin of the receptors is a human donor in good health.

The gene calls are TRBV6-5 and TRBJ1-1; unclear D gene. CDR1 MNHEY and CDR2 SVGAGI come from the germline V gene. V was pared by 6 bases and J by 0 bases, with 11 bases between. The CDR3 is made up of 14 amino acids. The CDR3 DNA reads TGTGCCAGCAGCCTCAGTGTGATGAACACTGAAGCTTTCTTT. This codes for CASSLSVMNTEAFF.

V gene TRBV5-8 combines with J gene TRBJ1-1; possibly TRBD1 for D (5 bases). V was cut by 3 bases and J by 6 bases, with 15 bases left in between. CDR3 size: 14 residues. CDR1 is SGHTS and CDR2 is YDEGEE in the germline V gene. The CDR3 loop is CASSWEYRSPEAFF. The CDR3 nucleotides read TGTGCCAGCAGCTGGGAATACAGGTCCCCTGAAGCTTTCTTT.

The chain combines TRBV7-8 with TRBJ1-1; D unclear. From germline, CDR1 is SGHVS and CDR2 FQNEAQ. This CDR3 is built from 14 residues. V lost 1 base to trimming and J lost 4 bases, with 10 bases between them. The DNA of the CDR3 is TGTGCCAGCAGCTTAGGAGGGTGGGGCACTGAAGCTTTCTTT. This gives the protein CASSLGGWGTEAFF.

This chain uses TRBV4-1 with TRBJ2-7, with a possible D match to TRBD2 (5 bases). CDR1 is MGHRA, CDR2 YSYEKL, per germline. V lost 0 bases to trimming and J lost 7 bases, with 34 bases between them. The CDR3 sequence is 21 residues long. The DNA of the CDR3 is TGCGCCAGCAGCCAAGAAGAGGGCAGCCTACTATACTCCTACGAGCTAGGGGAGCAGTACTTC. It translates to CASSQEEGSLLYSYELGEQYF.

The chain recombines TRBV9 with TRBJ2-1; 7 bases match TRBD2. The CDR3 contains 12 residues. Germline V CDR1 and CDR2: SGDLS, YYNGEE. After removal of 4 bases from V and 9 bases from J, the junction contained 4 bases not matched to a gene. CDR3 protein: CASSQTSSEQFF. CDR3 nucleotide sequence: TGTGCCAGCAGCCAGACTAGCAGTGAGCAGTTCTTC. The complete variable domain, with remaining parts taken from reference TRBV9 and TRBJ2-1, reads DSGVTQTPKHLITATGQRVTLRCSPRSGDLSVYWYQQSLDQGLQFLIQYYNGEERAKGNILERFSAQQFPDLHSELNLSSLELGDSALYFCASSQTSSEQFFGPGTRLTVL.

This chain joins TRBV6-5 and TRBJ2-1; D perhaps matches TRBD2 (5 bases). The CDR3 is made up of 11 amino acids. Germline-derived CDR1 and CDR2 are MNHEY and SVGAGI. V was pared by 6 bases and J by 12 bases, with 12 bases between. The CDR3 DNA follows: TGTGCCAGCAGGAACGGGATTGTGCAGTTCTTC. It specifies CASRNGIVQFF.

The chain recombines TRBV9 with TRBJ2-5; 9 nucleotides align to TRBD2. J was trimmed by 4 bases and V by 4 bases; bases with no gene match: 8. This CDR3 region has 15 residues. The V gene's germline CDR1 is SGDLS and CDR2 YYNGEE. The CDR3 DNA reads as TGTGCCAGCAGCCTTAGCGGGAGAGGGGTAGAGACCCAGTACTTC. Residues: CASSLSGRGVETQYF.

In DNA form, the CDR3 reads TGTGCCTGGAGTGGGGAGGATTATGAAGCTTTCTTT. It codes for CAWSGEDYEAFF. This chain joins TRBV30 and TRBJ1-1; unclear D gene. The CDR3 runs to 12 residues. Germline V gives CDR1 GTSNPN, CDR2 SVGIG (reference sequence). V lost 1 base, J lost 7 bases, and 10 bases lay in between.

CDR3 in DNA: TGTGCCAGCATGGAAATGGACAGTAATTACGAGCAGTACTTC. This gives the protein CASMEMDSNYEQYF. The chain uses TRBV2 and TRBJ2-7; TRBD1 is a possible D gene (6 bases). Trimming shortened V by 7 bases and J by 4 bases, and 17 bases separated the two germline ends. This CDR3 comprises 14 residues. Germline V gene lookup returns CDR1 SNHLY and CDR2 FYNNEI.

V usage is TRBV28 and J usage is TRBJ1-2; 7 bases match TRBD1. CDR3 size: 13 residues. V shed 8 bases, J shed 6 bases, and the junction held 9 bases outside the gene matches. CDR1 is MDHEN, CDR2 SYDVKM, per germline. This chain's CDR3 is CASFPGGRDGYTF. In DNA, the CDR3 is TGTGCCAGCTTTCCAGGGGGAAGGGATGGCTACACCTTC.

The chain has TRBV9 and TRBJ2-7; 7 bases match TRBD2. Germline V gene sequence: CDR1 SGDLS, CDR2 YYNGEE. The CDR3 length is 14 residues. The V gene end was trimmed by 0 bases and the J gene end by 4 bases; junction bases not matched to a gene: 4. The CDR3 here is CASSVDGRLYEQYF. CDR3 bases: TGTGCCAGCAGCGTAGACGGGAGGCTTTACGAGCAGTACTTC.

The chain recombines TRBV10-3 with TRBJ1-2; 11 positions match TRBD1. The CDR3 has 12 amino acids. Trimming removed 11 bases from V and 3 bases from J; junction bases left unmatched: 2. Germline values: CDR1 ENHRY, CDR2 SYGVKD. The CDR3 bases are TGTGCCGTGGGACAGGGGGACTATGGCTACACCTTC. Translated: CAVGQGDYGYTF.

This clone has just one count. The V and J genes are TRBV5-4 and TRBJ2-3; a weak D match, TRBD1 (5 bases). In germline, CDR1 is SGHNT, CDR2 YYREEE (reference sequence). This CDR3 contains 17 residues. V was trimmed by 0 bases and J by 6 bases, leaving 20 bases between them. CDR3 sequence reads: CASSLDLAPRTPDTQYF. The CDR3 region has the DNA TGTGCCAGCAGCTTGGATTTGGCTCCTAGGACACCGGATACGCAGTATTTT.

This rearrangement joins TRBV6-1 to TRBJ2-5; TRBD1 is a possible D gene (6 bases). The CDR3 extends over 14 amino acids. CDR1 and CDR2 (germline): MNHNS, SASEGT. V gave up 6 bases and J gave up 2 bases, with 13 bases separating them. The CDR3 spells CASRAYREQETQYF. CDR3 bases: TGTGCCAGCAGAGCCTACAGGGAGCAAGAGACCCAGTACTTC.

This chain joins TRBV27 and TRBJ1-2; D is perhaps TRBD1 (5 bases). In germline, CDR1 is MNHEY, CDR2 SMNVEV (reference sequence). The ends were cut back, 6 bases at V and 7 bases at J, with 21 bases in the middle. There are 15 residues in the CDR3. The CDR3 DNA reads TGTGCCAGCAGAAACTTGGCGGGGGGATGGAGTGGCTACACCTTC. Translating gives CASRNLAGGWSGYTF.

J is TRBJ1-1 and V is TRBV28; TRBD1 is a possible D gene (6 bases). With 6 bases removed from V and 1 base from J, the gap between germline ends came to 9 bases. The germline CDR1 and CDR2 sequences are MDHEN and SYDVKM. The CDR3 spans 13 residues. The DNA of the CDR3 is TGTGCCAGCAGCCGGACAGAGAACACTGAAGCTTTCTTT. It specifies CASSRTENTEAFF.

The chain uses TRBV6-1 and TRBJ2-5, with a tentative D call TRBD1 (5 bases). This CDR3 is 14 amino acids long. V was clipped by 0 bases and J by 5 bases, with 10 bases between them. From germline, CDR1 is MNHNS and CDR2 SASEGT. CDR3 residues: CASSEAGVGETQYF. CDR3 nucleotide sequence: TGTGCCAGCAGTGAAGCAGGGGTTGGTGAGACCCAGTACTTC.

This chain links TRBV4-1 with TRBJ2-7; D not certain. Germline assignment: CDR1 MGHRA and CDR2 YSYEKL. The CDR3 spans 13 residues. Trimming pared 3 bases from V and 4 bases from J, leaving 10 bases between. CDR3 residues: CASSHQTRYEQYF. CDR3 coding DNA: TGCGCCAGCAGCCACCAGACTCGATACGAGCAGTACTTC.

This chain uses TRBV6-5 with TRBJ2-3; tentatively, D is TRBD1 (6 bases). The CDR3 consists of 14 residues. V lost 6 bases and J lost 3, with 13 bases in between. Germline V gene sequence: CDR1 MNHEY, CDR2 SVGAGI. The CDR3 sequence: CASSLGQRTDTQYF. The CDR3, as DNA: TGTGCCAGCAGCCTCGGACAGAGAACAGATACGCAGTATTTT.

This clone was seen just once. V usage is TRBV5-1 and J usage is TRBJ2-3; a possible D gene is TRBD2 (5 bases). This CDR3 contains 16 residues. V was cut by 0 bases and J by 0 bases, with 11 bases left in between. CDR1 and CDR2 from the germline V gene are SGHRS and YFSETQ. Here the CDR3 DNA reads TGCGCCAGCAGCTTGGTGGTGGGAGCCAGCACAGATACGCAGTATTTT. Translated: CASSLVVGASTDTQYF.

The V gene is TRBV29-1, the J gene TRBJ2-1; no firm D call. Per the germline V gene, CDR1 is SQVTM and CDR2 is ANQGSEA. Trimming took 3 bases from V and 9 from J, leaving 21 bases between them. The CDR3 runs 15 residues. CDR3 in DNA: TGCAGCGTTGATAACTCTAGGTTAGCCTCCCCTGAGCAGTTCTTC. It codes for CSVDNSRLASPEQFF.